Listed below are T cell receptor beta chains from one sample, sequenced in a study of T cells in Graves' hyperthyroidism and ophthalmopathy. Each CDR3 protein is one row after TCRdb ran MiXCR on the multiplex PCR reads. The sample lists under 500,000 distinct CDR3 sequences, about 14% occurring once. The sample was blood. The source of these receptors is a man over 45 with Graves' ophthalmopathy. CDR3s include the opening cysteine and the closing phenylalanine or tryptophan. A D gene is named only where the DNA matches it firmly. Rows give clone size only sometimes, using once, few, many, or a class for an expanded clone.

d_gene	v_gene	j_gene	abundance	CDR3nt	CDR3aa
.	TRBV20-1	TRBJ2-7	many	TGCAGTGCTAGTCCTAGGGGCTACGAGCAGTACTTC	CSASPRGYEQYF
.	TRBV2	TRBJ1-4	many	TGTGCCAGCAGTGAAGATACGAGGGCTAATGAAAAACTGTTTTTT	CASSEDTRANEKLFF
TRBD2	TRBV10-3	TRBJ2-7	.	TGTGCCATCAGAGACAGCGGGGCCAGCTCCTACGAGCAGTACTTC	CAIRDSGASSYEQYF
.	TRBV28	TRBJ1-4	many	TGTGCCAGCGGGGGGCCAGTGGCTAATGAAAAACTGTTTTTT	CASGGPVANEKLFF
.	TRBV18	TRBJ2-5	many	TGTGCCAGCTCACTACAGTACCAAGAGACCCAGTACTTC	CASSLQYQETQYF
TRBD2	TRBV4-1	TRBJ2-5	few	TGCGCCAGCAGCCAAGATGATCGGTCTAGCGGGATAAGGACCCAGTACTTC	CASSQDDRSSGIRTQYF
TRBD2	TRBV19	TRBJ2-5	few	TGTGCCAGTAGGACTAGCATCGGCGAGACCCAGTACTTC	CASRTSIGETQYF
.	TRBV10-1	TRBJ2-3	.	TGCGCCAGCAGTGAGCTGCAGAGAACAGATACGCAGTATTTT	CASSELQRTDTQYF
TRBD2	TRBV12-3/TRBV12-4	TRBJ2-1	many	TGTGCCAGCAGACGAGCTAGCGGGAGGGAATCGAATGAGCAGTTCTTC	CASRRASGRESNEQFF
.	TRBV12-3/TRBV12-4	TRBJ1-6	many	TGTGCCAGCAGTTTATTACAGGGTAATTCACCCCTCCACTTT	CASSLLQGNSPLHF
.	TRBV20-1	TRBJ2-3	.	TGCAGTGCCTGGACAGAGGCAGATACGCAGTATTTT	CSAWTEADTQYF
TRBD2	TRBV3-1	TRBJ2-3	few	TGTGCCAGCACTTGGACTAGCGGGGGAGGGACAGATACGCAGTATTTT	CASTWTSGGGTDTQYF
.	TRBV7-9	TRBJ1-2	few	TGTGCCAGCTTAAGTATATTCGGGACGGATAACTATGGCTACACCTTC	CASLSIFGTDNYGYTF
.	TRBV4-2	TRBJ2-1	few	TGTGCCAGCAGCCAAGTCGGAGGGGGCGAAAAAAATGAGCAGTTCTTC	CASSQVGGGEKNEQFF
TRBD2	TRBV14	TRBJ2-3	.	TGTGCCAGCAGTCCTCGGGGGGAGTTAAGGCGCCATACGCAGTATTTT	CASSPRGELRRHTQYF
TRBD1	TRBV28	TRBJ2-1	many	TGTGCCAGCAGTGCCACGGGACAGATGAACAATGAGCAGTTCTTC	CASSATGQMNNEQFF
.	TRBV11-2	TRBJ2-5	many	TGTGCCAGCAGCTTAGTGGTAGAGGAGACCCAGTACTTC	CASSLVVEETQYF
.	TRBV10-3	TRBJ1-4	many	TGTGCCATCGGAACCGACAGAAATGAAAAACTGTTTTTT	CAIGTDRNEKLFF
.	TRBV5-1	TRBJ2-1	.	TGCGCCAGCAGCTTACAGGAAACCTACAATGAACAGCTCTTC	CASSLQETYNEQLF
.	TRBV24-1	TRBJ2-3	many	TGTGCCACCAGTGGGGGAGACAGCTACACAGATACGCAGTATTTT	CATSGGDSYTDTQYF
.	TRBV5-1	TRBJ2-7	many	TGCGCCAGCAGCTATTCCGGGACCACAAATTCCTACGAGCAGTACTTC	CASSYSGTTNSYEQYF
.	TRBV7-2	TRBJ2-5	few	TGTGCCAGCAGCTCCGGGCCCTTCCAAGAGACCCAGTACTTC	CASSSGPFQETQYF
TRBD1	TRBV11-3	TRBJ1-2	many	TGTGCCAGCAGCTTCGGACAGGGGGCAAACTATGGCTACACCTTC	CASSFGQGANYGYTF
TRBD1	TRBV3-1	TRBJ2-2	.	TGTGCCAGCAGCCGGAACAGGGGGATGGGGGCCGGGGAGCTGTTTTTT	CASSRNRGMGAGELFF
.	TRBV30	TRBJ1-5	many	TGTGCCTGGAGTGTACAAGCGACTAATCAGCCCCAGCATTTT	CAWSVQATNQPQHF